Included here is one T cell receptor (beta chain) sequence, with context. The antigen is unknown. Germline CDR1 SEHNR, CDR2 FQNEAQ (reference sequence). V gave up 7 bases and J gave up 4 bases, with 11 bases separating them. CDR3 length equals 13 residues. The data derive from a study of beta chain features in type 1 diabetes. Points from the study as a whole: TCRB CDR3 length was moderately but significantly reduced in all four CD4+ subsets of Type 1 diabetes patients. Patients and controls would be equally affected if PCR favored shorter templates. Here, the possible influence of HLA type (on TCRB rearrangement) remained unresolved.

Every isolated RNA sample was fully reverse transcribed, so sequencing captured expressed TCRB transcripts. TCRdb's copy holds only in-frame clones and misses some; the assay was immunoSEQ multiplex PCR. The sample holds under 250,000 clones, about 30% seen once. The sample consisted of central memory CD4+ T cells from blood. The clonotype comes from a young man in good health. The gene calls are TRBV7-9 and TRBJ2-1; D is ambiguous. For the CDR3, the DNA is TGTGCCAGCAATAGGGCTCAATACAATGAGCAGTTCTTC. Translating it yields CASNRAQYNEQFF.